A single sample is the source of the 29 T cell receptor beta chains below, sequenced in a study of regulatory T cells in long-lasting Graves disease. Arm-PCR of CDR3 regions and iRepertoire HTBI primers were used to build TCR beta libraries. TCRdb ran MiXCR on the multiplex PCR reads and lists one entry per CDR3 protein. The table has 400,000 to 550,000 distinct CDR3 sequences, roughly 15% seen once. As for time point: newly diagnosed GD, antithyroid drugs for less than 3 months. Extracted PBMC RNA gave rise to the TCR library. The sample was also linked to a second study, of T cells in Graves' hyperthyroidism and ophthalmopathy.

Sequenced material: peripheral blood mononuclear cells (PBMCs), taken at new diagnosis, from a patient treated with antithyroid drugs. These receptors were obtained from a woman aged 18-30 years with Graves disease.

This clonotype was seen a handful of times. This chain uses TRBV28 with TRBJ2-4; D is perhaps TRBD1 (5 bases). Trimming removed 1 base from V and 1 base from J, with 8 bases in between. CDR1 and CDR2 (germline): MDHEN, SYDVKM. This CDR3 region has 15 residues. CDR3 DNA sequence: TGTGCCAGCAGTTTATCAGGGCAGGCCAAAAACATTCAGTACTTC. It specifies CASSLSGQAKNIQYF.

V gene TRBV7-2 combines with J gene TRBJ2-1; 11 positions agree with TRBD2. The germline gives CDR1 SGHTA, CDR2 FQGNSA. Unmatched junction bases numbered 10, after V lost 5 bases and J lost 4 bases. The CDR3 runs 17 residues. Here the CDR3 DNA reads TGTGCCAGCAGCCGGATCGGGACTAGCGGATTTTACAATGAGCAGTTCTTC. Its protein is CASSRIGTSGFYNEQFF. Full variable domain (outside the CDR3, taken from reference TRBV7-2 and TRBJ2-1): GAGVSQSPSNKVTEKGKDVELRCDPISGHTALYWYRQSLGQGLEFLIYFQGNSAPDKSGLPSDRFSAERTGGSVSTLTIQRTQQEDSAVYLCASSRIGTSGFYNEQFFGPGTRLTVL.

The chain uses TRBV7-3 and TRBJ2-1; the match to TRBD2 covers 8 bases. This CDR3 is 17 amino acids long. V trimming: 6 bases; J trimming: 3 bases; junction bases outside the gene matches: 13. Germline V CDR1 and CDR2: SGHTA, FQGTGA. The CDR3 loop is CASRSGGTGESYNEQFF. As DNA, the CDR3 is TGTGCCAGCAGGTCGGGGGGGACGGGAGAAAGCTACAATGAGCAGTTCTTC.

This chain joins TRBV28 and TRBJ2-1, with a weak D call TRBD2 (6 bases). Germline lookup yields CDR1 MDHEN and CDR2 SYDVKM. The CDR3 is 14 amino acids. V lost 5 bases, J lost 6 bases, and 14 bases lay in between. The CDR3 is CASSPTTRFNEQFF. CDR3 bases: TGTGCCAGCAGTCCCACGACTAGATTCAATGAGCAGTTCTTC.

This clonotype came up many times. The CDR3 coding sequence is TGTGCCAGCAGGATCGGACAGGGGATTAGCGGCACTGAAGCTTTCTTT. It specifies CASRIGQGISGTEAFF. J is TRBJ1-1 and V is TRBV2, with TRBD1 identical over 9 bases. This CDR3 is built from 16 residues. Germline values: CDR1 SNHLY, CDR2 FYNNEI. The V segment lost 6 bases and the J segment 4 bases; nucleotides outside the gene matches: 12.

The chain links TRBV20-1 to TRBJ1-4, with 7 bases identical to TRBD1. The junction had 1 base not matched to a gene; V was cut back by 3 bases and J by 3 bases. The CDR3 contains 13 residues. CDR1 DFQATT and CDR2 SNEGSKA come from the germline V gene (reference sequence). This CDR3 reads CSARTGSNEKLFF. CDR3 coding DNA: TGCAGTGCTAGGACAGGGTCTAATGAAAAACTGTTTTTT.

Notes on this clonotype: One end of the junction fails to match germline, which may point to a read error. The chain recombines TRBV6-5 with TRBJ2-3; no reliable D call. The length of the CDR3 is 15 residues. Looked up from germline, CDR1 is MNHEY and CDR2 is SVGAGI. This CDR3 is CASSYVGRSTDTQCF. Here the CDR3 DNA reads TGTGCCAGCAGTTACGTTGGGCGGAGCACAGATACGCAGTGTTTT.

In its sample, this clonotype was seen a few times. This sequence joins TRBV27 and TRBJ2-7; D remains unclear. CDR1 and CDR2 (germline): MNHEY, SMNVEV (reference sequence). The CDR3 loop spans 14 amino acids. Trimming stripped 2 bases from V and 7 bases from J, with 15 bases between. The CDR3 is CASSLMWDSDEQYF. Here the CDR3 DNA reads TGTGCCAGCAGTTTAATGTGGGATTCGGATGAGCAGTACTTC.

This clonotype was picked up a small number of times. A much larger clone sits a single nucleotide away, making a read error possible. V and J are TRBV28 and TRBJ2-1; D unresolved. The germline V gene has CDR1 MDHEN and CDR2 SYDVKM. The CDR3 runs to 14 residues. The CDR3 protein is CASSLPSRRNGQFF. The CDR3 nucleotides are TGTGCCAGCAGTTTACCGTCCAGACGCAATGGGCAGTTCTTC.

The rearrangement links TRBV5-1 to TRBJ2-1; tentatively, D is TRBD2 (5 bases). V was pared by 3 bases and J by 2 bases, with 12 bases between. The CDR3 has 15 amino acids. CDR1 SGHRS and CDR2 YFSETQ come from the germline V gene. This chain's CDR3 is CASSSGILTYNEQFF. CDR3 DNA: TGCGCCAGCAGCTCCGGGATTCTGACCTACAATGAGCAGTTCTTC.

In this sample, this clonotype turned up a few times. The CDR3 spells CASSQTGNSPLHF. The CDR3 DNA reads as TGTGCCAGCAGCCAGACAGGGAATTCACCCCTCCACTTT. This chain links TRBV14 with TRBJ1-6, with 7 bases matching TRBD1. J lost 7 bases, V lost 3 bases, and 0 bases had no gene match. Per the germline V gene, CDR1 is SGHDN and CDR2 is FVKESK. The CDR3 sequence is 13 residues long.

This clonotype has a count of ten or more. The rearrangement links TRBV28 to TRBJ2-1; D may be TRBD1 or TRBD2 (7 bases each). CDR1 MDHEN and CDR2 SYDVKM come from the germline V gene. This CDR3 is built from 14 residues. The V gene lost 5 bases and the J gene lost 8 bases, with 16 bases spanning the gap. The CDR3 here is CASSQNAGGDEQFF. Written as DNA, the CDR3 is TGTGCCAGCAGTCAAAACGCAGGGGGGGATGAGCAGTTCTTC.

The J gene is TRBJ1-1, the V gene TRBV4-2; TRBD1 matches 7 bases. The CDR3 has 16 amino acids. The V gene end was trimmed by 1 base and the J gene end by 2 bases; junction bases not matched to a gene: 7. Germline values: CDR1 LGHNA, CDR2 YNFKEQ. The CDR3 loop reads CASSQGPSGGNTEAFF. The CDR3 coding sequence is TGTGCCAGCAGCCAAGGACCCTCAGGGGGTAACACTGAAGCTTTCTTT.

The V and J genes are TRBV20-1 and TRBJ2-1, with 10 bases aligning to TRBD2. The CDR3 extends over 14 amino acids. J gave up 3 bases and V 6 bases, and 5 bases lay outside the gene matches. Per the germline V gene, CDR1 is DFQATT and CDR2 is SNEGSKA (reference sequence). The CDR3 region has the DNA TGCAGTGCACCTACTAGCGGGGTCTACAATGAGCAGTTCTTC. Protein product: CSAPTSGVYNEQFF.

This clonotype was seen a few times. The chain combines TRBV7-2 with TRBJ1-2; 8 bases fit TRBD1. Germline CDR1 SGHTA, CDR2 FQGNSA. The CDR3 sequence is 15 residues long. With V trimmed by 5 bases and J by 0 bases, 5 bases remained unmatched. The CDR3 bases are TGTGCCAGCAGCCTCGACAGGGGCCCTAACTATGGCTACACCTTC. It specifies CASSLDRGPNYGYTF.

This clonotype came up many times. The gene calls are TRBV12-3 or TRBV12-4 and TRBJ1-2; D might be TRBD1 (6 bases). V dropped 5 bases and J dropped 8 bases, with 24 bases sitting between them. The CDR3 consists of 16 residues. Written as DNA, the CDR3 is TGTGCCAGCAGTCTAACCGGGACATCATTCTCGGTCGGCTACACCTTC. Translated: CASSLTGTSFSVGYTF.

This clonotype was counted many times. The chain joins TRBV12-3 or TRBV12-4 to TRBJ2-3; D is uncertain. V lost 5 bases, J lost 4 bases, and 13 bases lay in between. The CDR3 runs to 14 residues. CDR3 in DNA: TGTGCCAGCAGTGATACCCGACTCCCAGATACGCAGTATTTT. Translating it yields CASSDTRLPDTQYF.

At least ten counts were recorded for this clonotype. The chain employs TRBV5-5 and TRBJ2-5; D may be TRBD2 (5 bases). CDR3 length: 15 residues. Germline V gives CDR1 SGHKS, CDR2 YYEKEE (reference sequence). V was clipped by 4 bases and J by 0 bases, with 13 bases between them. Written as DNA, the CDR3 is TGTGCCAGCAGCCCTATGGACGGGAACCAAGAGACCCAGTACTTC. Translation: CASSPMDGNQETQYF. Filled out from reference TRBV5-5 and TRBJ2-5, the complete variable domain reads DAGVTQSPTHLIKTRGQQVTLRCSPISGHKSVSWYQQVLGQGPQFIFQYYEKEERGRGNFPDRFSARQFPNYSSELNVNALLLGDSALYLCASSPMDGNQETQYFGPGTRLLVL.

With regard to this clonotype: A much larger clone sits a single nucleotide away, making a read error possible. The V gene is TRBV6-2 or TRBV6-3, the J gene TRBJ1-2; D is unresolved. The length of the CDR3 is 15 residues. The germline V gene encodes CDR1 MNHEY and CDR2 SVGEGT. Deletions cut 6 bases from V and 2 bases from J, with 16 bases between. CDR3 nucleotides: TGTGCCAGCAGCAGATTTACCTCCCTGAACTATGGCTACACCTTC. Translated, it gives CASSRFTSLNYGYTF.

The V and J genes are TRBV2 and TRBJ2-6, with D perhaps TRBD2 (5 bases). Deletions cut 8 bases from V and 3 bases from J, with 8 bases between. From germline, CDR1 is SNHLY and CDR2 FYNNEI. The CDR3 extends over 13 amino acids. CDR3 sequence (DNA): TGTGCCAGCGGAGGCTTTGGGGCCAACGTCCTGACTTTC. This encodes CASGGFGANVLTF.

As regards this clonotype: At one of its ends the junction is not consistent with the germline gene, which may arise from a read error. V gene TRBV12-3 or TRBV12-4 combines with J gene TRBJ2-5; D is unclear. This CDR3 spans 15 amino acids. CDR3 region: CASGLRRSGFETQYF. The CDR3 nucleotides read TGTGCCAGCGGTTTACGCCGATCCGGATTTGAGACCCAGTACTTC.

This clonotype was seen only a few times. The genes are TRBV5-4 and TRBJ2-7, with D tentatively TRBD2 (5 bases). Germline CDR1 is SGHNT and CDR2 is YYREEE (reference sequence). The CDR3 spans 14 residues. Trimming removed 4 bases from V and 3 bases from J, with 14 bases in between. The CDR3 region is CASSREGSRYEQYF. As DNA, the CDR3 is TGTGCCAGCAGCAGAGAGGGATCACGCTACGAGCAGTACTTC.

This clonotype was observed a handful of times. The chain combines TRBV14 with TRBJ1-2, with D possibly TRBD1 on 5 matching bases. This CDR3 is 12 amino acids long. The germline gives CDR1 SGHDN, CDR2 FVKESK. The V end lost 8 bases, the J end lost 3 bases, and 10 bases lay between the germline ends. CDR3 region: CASGHPDYGYTF. In nucleotides, the CDR3 is TGTGCCAGCGGACACCCCGACTATGGCTACACCTTC.

This clonotype was detected ten times or more. The chain recombines TRBV7-6 with TRBJ2-1, with TRBD2 identical over 9 bases. CDR1 is SGHVS and CDR2 is FNYEAQ in the germline V gene. The CDR3 length is 15 residues. Germline trimming cut 0 bases from V and 8 bases from J; bases unmatched to any gene: 5. CDR3 sequence (DNA): TGTGCCAGCAGCTTAGCGCGGGAGGGCCCCCATGAGCAGTTCTTC. This translates into CASSLAREGPHEQFF.

This clonotype occurred a few times. The chain couples TRBV18 to TRBJ2-1; 8 nucleotides line up with TRBD1. The V gene's germline CDR1 is KGHSH and CDR2 LQKENI. After removal of 3 bases from V and 8 bases from J, the junction contained 21 bases not matched to a gene. The CDR3 is 19 amino acids. CDR3 sequence: CASSPSGRGRVNMGDEQFF. The CDR3 DNA is TGTGCCAGCTCACCTTCTGGCAGGGGGCGCGTAAACATGGGTGATGAGCAGTTCTTC.

CDR3 amino acids: CASSYSRTGLAKNIQYF. DNA for the CDR3: TGTGCCAGCAGTTACTCGAGGACAGGACTAGCCAAAAACATTCAGTACTTC. V usage is TRBV6-2 or TRBV6-3 and J usage is TRBJ2-4; 7 positions match TRBD1. V dropped 0 bases and J dropped 0; count of bases not matched to a gene: 5. The CDR3 is 17 amino acids. Germline CDR1 is MNHEY and CDR2 is SVGEGT.

The chain uses TRBV15 and TRBJ1-2; D remains ambiguous. V was clipped by 4 bases and J by 7 bases, with 22 bases between them. CDR1 is LNHNV, CDR2 YYDKDF, per germline (reference sequence). This CDR3 spans 16 amino acids. As DNA, the CDR3 is TGTGCCACCAGCATGGGTTCCCGGGGAGGGAAGAGTGGCTACACCTTC. It specifies CATSMGSRGGKSGYTF.

This clonotype was seen a handful of times. This chain joins TRBV25-1 and TRBJ1-2, with D possibly matching TRBD1 (6 bases). The V gene lost 2 bases and the J gene lost 1 base, with 11 bases spanning the gap. This CDR3 comprises 15 residues. Per germline, CDR1 MGHDK and CDR2 SYGVNS. CDR3 loop: CASSEHRDINYGYTF. The CDR3 nucleotides read TGTGCCAGCAGTGAACACCGGGACATTAACTATGGCTACACCTTC.

The gene calls are TRBV27 and TRBJ2-1; no clear D. V was cut by 6 bases and J by 0 bases, with 12 bases left in between. Per the germline V gene, CDR1 is MNHEY and CDR2 is SMNVEV (reference sequence). This CDR3 spans 15 amino acids. The CDR3 region is CASRISRSSYNEQFF. CDR3 nucleotide sequence: TGTGCCAGCAGAATATCCCGGAGCTCCTACAATGAGCAGTTCTTC.